This TCR beta chain was recovered during a study of blood T cell repertoires in COVID-19. Study summary: There were acute and convalescent COVID-19 samples, and they came from the United States, Italy and Spain. Nucleic acid was either cDNA or gDNA, and it came from T cells, B-cell-depleted T cells, or PBMCs.

Per the authors' pipeline: Quantification of nucleated cells was approximated via reference gene primer amplification. TCRdb's table, derived via immunoSEQ multiplex PCR, lists solely in-frame clones and lacks some. V and J calls plus clone size are reproduced from that table; the DNA served to infer D and trimming. The profile shows fewer than 250,000 clones, around 80% of them singletons. CDR1 is LNHDA, CDR2 SQIVND, per germline (reference sequence). CDR3 length: 11 amino acids. V lost 7 bases and J 7 bases, leaving 10 bases between the germline ends. The receptor was derived from a man between 50 and 59 years old with active or convalescent COVID-19. The sequencing sample was made of peripheral blood. The rearrangement uses TRBV19 and TRBJ1-2; D remains unclear. CDR3 amino acids: CASIGGVGYTF. The CDR3 DNA reads TGTGCCAGTATCGGAGGCGTTGGCTACACCTTC.